This entry describes one T cell receptor beta chain. Its target is unknown. The data are from a study of cytomegalovirus exposure and HLA in healthy donors. The wider study: Researchers previously reported finding just under 120 million unique TCR beta sequences from approximately 200 million T cells. Study-level results: A prior analysis recorded that most TCR beta V segments were productive about 87% or about 30% of the time. Sequencing likely generated an artifact that appeared as a cluster of highly shared sequence variants.

The CDR3 is 14 amino acids. Germline loops: CDR1 LNHDA, CDR2 SQIVND (reference sequence). V dropped 6 bases and J dropped 3 bases, with 15 bases sitting between them. PCR used 60 Vbeta primers and 13 Jbeta primers. Sequencing used immunoSEQ multiplex PCR; TCRdb keeps in-frame clones, though not all of them. The sample shows about 130,000 clones, about three quarters of them seen only once. The chain has TRBV19 and TRBJ2-7, with D perhaps TRBD2 (6 bases). What was sequenced was PBMCs. The sequence was obtained from a woman aged 55-70 years in good health and CMV-seropositive. CDR3 sequence: CASRRGGTHYEQYF. The CDR3 coding sequence is TGTGCCAGTAGGAGAGGAGGGACCCACTACGAGCAGTACTTC.